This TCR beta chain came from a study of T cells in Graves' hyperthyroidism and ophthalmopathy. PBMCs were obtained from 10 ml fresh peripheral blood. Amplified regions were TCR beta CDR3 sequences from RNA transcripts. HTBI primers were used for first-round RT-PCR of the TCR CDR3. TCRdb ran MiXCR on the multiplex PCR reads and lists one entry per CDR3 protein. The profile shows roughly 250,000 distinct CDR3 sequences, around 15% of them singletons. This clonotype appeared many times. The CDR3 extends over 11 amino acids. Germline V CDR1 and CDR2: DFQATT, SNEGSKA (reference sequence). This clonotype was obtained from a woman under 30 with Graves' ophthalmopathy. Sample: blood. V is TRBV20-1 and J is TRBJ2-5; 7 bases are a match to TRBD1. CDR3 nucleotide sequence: TGCAGGGGGGACAGTTTCGAGACCCAGTACTTC. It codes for CRGDSFETQYF.